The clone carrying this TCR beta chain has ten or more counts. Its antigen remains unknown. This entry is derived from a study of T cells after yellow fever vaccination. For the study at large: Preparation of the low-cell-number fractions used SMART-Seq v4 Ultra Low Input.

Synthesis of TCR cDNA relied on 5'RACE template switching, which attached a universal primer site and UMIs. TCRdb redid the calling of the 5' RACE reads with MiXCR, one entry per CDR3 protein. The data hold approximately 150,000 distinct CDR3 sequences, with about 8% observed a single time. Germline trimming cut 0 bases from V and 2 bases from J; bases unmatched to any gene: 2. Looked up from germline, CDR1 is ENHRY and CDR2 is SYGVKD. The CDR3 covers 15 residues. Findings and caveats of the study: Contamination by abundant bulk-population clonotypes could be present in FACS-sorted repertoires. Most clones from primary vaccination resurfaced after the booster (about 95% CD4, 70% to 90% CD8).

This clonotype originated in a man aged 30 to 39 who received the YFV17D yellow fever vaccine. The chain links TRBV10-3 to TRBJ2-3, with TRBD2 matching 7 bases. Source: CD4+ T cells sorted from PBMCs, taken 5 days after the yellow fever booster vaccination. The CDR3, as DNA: TGTGCCATCAGTGAGTCTGCGGGGGACACAGATACGCAGTATTTT. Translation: CAISESAGDTDTQYF.